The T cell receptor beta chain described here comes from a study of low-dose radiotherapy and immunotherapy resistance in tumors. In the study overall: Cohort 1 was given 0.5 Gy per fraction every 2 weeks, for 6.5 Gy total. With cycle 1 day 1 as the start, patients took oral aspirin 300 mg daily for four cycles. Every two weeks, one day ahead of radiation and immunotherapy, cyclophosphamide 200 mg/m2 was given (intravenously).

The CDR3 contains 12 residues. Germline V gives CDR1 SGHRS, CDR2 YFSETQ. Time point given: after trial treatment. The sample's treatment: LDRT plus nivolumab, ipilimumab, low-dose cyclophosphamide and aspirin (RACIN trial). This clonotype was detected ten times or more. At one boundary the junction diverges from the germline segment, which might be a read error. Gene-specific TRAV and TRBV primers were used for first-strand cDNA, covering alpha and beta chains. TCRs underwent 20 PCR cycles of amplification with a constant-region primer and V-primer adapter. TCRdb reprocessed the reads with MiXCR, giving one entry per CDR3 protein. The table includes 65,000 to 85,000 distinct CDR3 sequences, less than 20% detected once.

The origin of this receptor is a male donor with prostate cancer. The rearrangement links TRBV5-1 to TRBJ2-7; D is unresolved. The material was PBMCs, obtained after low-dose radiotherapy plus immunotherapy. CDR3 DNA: TGTGCCAGCAGCTTGGGTTTGGCGATGCAATACTTC. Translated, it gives CASSLGLAMQYF.